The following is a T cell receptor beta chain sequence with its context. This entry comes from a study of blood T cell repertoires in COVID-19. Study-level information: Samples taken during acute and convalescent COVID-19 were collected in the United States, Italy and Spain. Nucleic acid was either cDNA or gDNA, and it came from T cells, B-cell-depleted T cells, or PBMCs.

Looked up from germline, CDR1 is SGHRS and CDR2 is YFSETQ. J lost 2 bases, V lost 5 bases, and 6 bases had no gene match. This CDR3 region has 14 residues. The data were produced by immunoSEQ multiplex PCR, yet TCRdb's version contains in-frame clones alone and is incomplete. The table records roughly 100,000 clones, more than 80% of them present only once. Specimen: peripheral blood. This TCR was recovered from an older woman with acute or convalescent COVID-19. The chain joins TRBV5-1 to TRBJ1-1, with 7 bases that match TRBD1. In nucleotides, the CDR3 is TGCGCCAGCAGTCACGGGACAGCAAACACTGAAGCTTTCTTT. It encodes CASSHGTANTEAFF.